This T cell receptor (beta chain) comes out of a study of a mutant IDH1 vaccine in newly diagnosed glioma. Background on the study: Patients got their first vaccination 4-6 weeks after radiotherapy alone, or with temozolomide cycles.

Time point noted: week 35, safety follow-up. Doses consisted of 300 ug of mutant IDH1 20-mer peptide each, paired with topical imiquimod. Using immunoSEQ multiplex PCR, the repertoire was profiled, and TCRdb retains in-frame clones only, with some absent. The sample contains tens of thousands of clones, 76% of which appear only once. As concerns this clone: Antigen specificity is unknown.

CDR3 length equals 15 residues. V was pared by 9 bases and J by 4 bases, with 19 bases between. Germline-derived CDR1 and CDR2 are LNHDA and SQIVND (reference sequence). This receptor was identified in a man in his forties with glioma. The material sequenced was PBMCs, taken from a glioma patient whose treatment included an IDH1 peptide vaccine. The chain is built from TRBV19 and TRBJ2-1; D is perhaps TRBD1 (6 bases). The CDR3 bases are TGTGCCAGCCACATAAAACAGGGCGGTTACAATGAGCAGTTCTTC. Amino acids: CASHIKQGGYNEQFF.